This T cell receptor (beta chain) was recorded in a study of tumor-infiltrating lymphocytes in primary liver carcinoma. Whole-study findings and limits: Unsorted bulk processing meant the study did not compare CD4+ and CD8+ repertoires.

Constant-region priming of approximately 500 ng total RNA yielded TCR beta cDNA. Three rounds of nested multiplex PCR with slightly modified ARM-PCR produced TCR beta libraries. Amplification in the first two PCR rounds was performed using TRBV1-TRBV30 forward primers and a C-beta reverse primer for approximately 10 cycles each. TCRdb fed the multiplex PCR reads into MiXCR, producing one record per CDR3 protein. Among some 190,000 distinct CDR3 sequences, about 60% were seen once, and the ten largest hold around 74%. Blood RNA originated from unsorted whole blood, with germline DNA additionally extracted. None of the patients had received treatment, and all had chronic HBV infection. Germline values: CDR1 MDHEN, CDR2 SYDVKM. V dropped 8 bases and J dropped 7; count of bases not matched to a gene: 5. The CDR3 is 12 residues long. Concerning this clonotype: Its antigen is not identified.

Sequenced material: peripheral blood. The rearrangement uses TRBV28 and TRBJ2-4; 7 positions agree with TRBD1. This clonotype originated in a man aged 40-49 years with primary liver carcinoma and hepatitis B virus infection. The CDR3 region is CASGRGINIQYF. CDR3 nucleotides: TGTGCCAGCGGCAGGGGGATCAACATTCAGTACTTC.